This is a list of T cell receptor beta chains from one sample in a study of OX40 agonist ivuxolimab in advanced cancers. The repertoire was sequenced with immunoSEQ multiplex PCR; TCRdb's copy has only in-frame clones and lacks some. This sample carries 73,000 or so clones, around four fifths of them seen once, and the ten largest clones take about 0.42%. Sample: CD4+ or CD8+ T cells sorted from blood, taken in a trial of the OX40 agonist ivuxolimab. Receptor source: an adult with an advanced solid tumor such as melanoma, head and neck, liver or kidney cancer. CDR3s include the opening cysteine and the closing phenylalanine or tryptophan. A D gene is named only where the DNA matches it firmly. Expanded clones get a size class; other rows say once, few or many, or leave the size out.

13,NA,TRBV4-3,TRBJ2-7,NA,CASSQVPTGEQYF,TGCGCCAGCAGCCAAGTTCCGACGGGCGAGCAGTACTTC
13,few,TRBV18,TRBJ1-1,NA,CASSPNLNTEAFF,TGTGCCAGCTCACCAAATCTGAACACTGAAGCTTTCTTT
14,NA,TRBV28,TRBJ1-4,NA,CASSTRVNGEKLFF,TGTGCCAGCAGTACTAGGGTCAATGGGGAAAAACTGTTTTTT
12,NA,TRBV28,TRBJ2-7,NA,CASSGRDYEQYF,TGTGCCAGCAGTGGCAGGGACTACGAGCAGTACTTC
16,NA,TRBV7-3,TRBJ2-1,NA,CASSLLAGQRGDEQFF,TGTGCCAGCAGCTTACTAGCAGGTCAACGTGGCGATGAGCAGTTCTTC
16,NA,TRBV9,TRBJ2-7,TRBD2,CASSSRGSGRPYEQYF,TGTGCCAGCAGCTCCCGCGGTAGCGGGAGACCCTACGAGCAGTACTTC
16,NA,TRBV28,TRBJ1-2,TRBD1,CASSLTGGYRNYGYTF,TGTGCCAGCAGTTTAACAGGGGGCTACAGGAACTATGGCTACACCTTC
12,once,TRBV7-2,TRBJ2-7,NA,CASSSLRYEQYF,TGTGCCAGCAGTTCGCTACGATACGAGCAGTACTTC
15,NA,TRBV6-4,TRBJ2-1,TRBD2,CASRPSGGAANEQFF,TGTGCCAGCAGGCCTAGCGGGGGGGCCGCCAATGAGCAGTTCTTC
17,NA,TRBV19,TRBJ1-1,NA,CASTGSGRGNMNTEAFF,TGTGCCAGTACCGGGTCGGGGAGGGGAAATATGAACACTGAAGCTTTCTTT
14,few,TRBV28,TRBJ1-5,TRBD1,CASSSTGGWQPQHF,TGTGCCAGCAGCTCGACAGGGGGCTGGCAGCCCCAGCATTTT
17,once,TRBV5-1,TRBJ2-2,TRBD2,CASSWTSGGADTGELFF,TGCGCCAGCAGCTGGACTAGCGGGGGAGCGGACACCGGGGAGCTGTTTTTT
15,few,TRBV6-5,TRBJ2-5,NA,CASSYSGGAIGAQYF,TGTGCCAGCAGTTACTCCGGGGGCGCGATCGGGGCCCAGTACTTC
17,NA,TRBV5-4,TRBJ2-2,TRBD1,CASSSVGDRGRTGELFF,TGTGCCAGCAGCTCGGTCGGGGACAGGGGGCGAACCGGGGAGCTGTTTTTT
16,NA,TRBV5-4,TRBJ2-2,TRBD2,CASRDTSGRLAGELFF,TGTGCCAGCAGGGATACTAGCGGGAGGTTGGCCGGGGAGCTGTTTTTT
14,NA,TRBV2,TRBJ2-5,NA,CASSESLGVETQYF,TGTGCCAGCAGTGAATCACTAGGAGTAGAGACCCAGTACTTC
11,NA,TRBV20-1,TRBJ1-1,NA,CRAKLNTEAFF,TGCAGAGCTAAGCTGAACACTGAAGCTTTCTTT
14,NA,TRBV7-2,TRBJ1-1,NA,CASSFNMVVGEAFF,TGTGCCAGCAGCTTTAATATGGTGGTGGGTGAAGCTTTCTTT
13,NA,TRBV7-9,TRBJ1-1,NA,CASSLSQDTEAFF,TGTGCCAGCAGCTTATCACAGGACACTGAAGCTTTCTTT
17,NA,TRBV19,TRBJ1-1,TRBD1,CASSKRTGIERNTEAFF,TGTGCCAGTAGTAAACGGACAGGGATCGAACGGAACACTGAAGCTTTCTTT
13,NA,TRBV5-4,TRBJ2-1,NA,CASSFTEYNEQFF,TGTGCCAGCAGCTTTACCGAGTACAATGAGCAGTTCTTC
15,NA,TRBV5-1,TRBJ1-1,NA,CASSFMAGSHTEAFF,TGCGCCAGCAGCTTCATGGCGGGGTCACACACTGAAGCTTTCTTT
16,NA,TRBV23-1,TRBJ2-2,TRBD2,CASSPRLASQGRGAVF,TGCGCCAGCAGTCCGAGACTAGCTAGTCAAGGCCGGGGAGCTGTTTTT
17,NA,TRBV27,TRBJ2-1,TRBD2,CASSGTSGMSSYNEQFF,TGTGCCAGCAGTGGGACTAGCGGGATGAGCTCCTACAATGAGCAGTTCTTC
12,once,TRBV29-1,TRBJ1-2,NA,CSPRGGRNGYTF,TGCAGCCCTAGGGGAGGGAGGAATGGCTACACCTTC
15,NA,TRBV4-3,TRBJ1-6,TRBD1,CASSLDRDYNSPLHF,TGCGCCAGCAGCCTGGACAGGGACTATAATTCACCCCTCCACTTT
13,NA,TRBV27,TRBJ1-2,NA,CASSLDVSLGYTF,TGTGCCAGCAGTCTTGACGTATCTTTGGGCTACACCTTC
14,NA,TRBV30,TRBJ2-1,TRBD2,CAWRPGLAFDEQFF,TGTGCCTGGCGCCCGGGACTAGCTTTTGATGAGCAGTTCTTC
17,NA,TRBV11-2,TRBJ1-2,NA,CASSPYVTGVRIYGYTF,TGTGCCAGCAGCCCCTACGTCACAGGAGTCCGTATCTATGGCTACACCTTC
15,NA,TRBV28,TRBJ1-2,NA,CASSSSGMANYGYTF,TGTGCCAGCAGTTCCTCAGGGATGGCGAACTATGGCTACACCTTC
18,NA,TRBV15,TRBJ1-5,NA,CATSRDAVAVTMGQPQHF,TGTGCCACCAGCAGAGACGCCGTTGCGGTGACCATGGGTCAGCCCCAGCATTTT
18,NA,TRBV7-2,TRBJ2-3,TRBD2,CASSLALSGGPSTDTQYF,TGTGCCAGCAGCTTAGCGCTAAGCGGGGGGCCAAGCACAGATACGCAGTATTTT
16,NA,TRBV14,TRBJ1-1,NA,CASSQDNPFLGSGAFF,TGTGCCAGCAGCCAAGATAATCCTTTCCTGGGGAGTGGAGCTTTCTTT
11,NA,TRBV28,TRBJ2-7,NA,CASSWAYEQYF,TGTGCCAGCAGTTGGGCCTACGAGCAGTACTTC
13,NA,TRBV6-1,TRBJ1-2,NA,CASSEGQREGYTF,TGTGCCAGCAGTGAAGGCCAAAGAGAGGGCTACACCTTC
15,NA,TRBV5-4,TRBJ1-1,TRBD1,CATNRGPPGGTEAFF,TGTGCCACCAACAGGGGGCCTCCCGGGGGCACTGAAGCTTTCTTT
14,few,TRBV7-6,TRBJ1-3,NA,CASSPDNSGNTIYF,TGTGCCAGCAGCCCGGACAACTCTGGAAACACCATATATTTT
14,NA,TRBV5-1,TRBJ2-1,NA,CASSLTSMVNEQFF,TGCGCCAGCAGCCTAACTAGTATGGTCAATGAGCAGTTCTTC
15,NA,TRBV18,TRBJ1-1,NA,CASSPAGGEGTEAFF,TGTGCCAGCTCACCAGCGGGGGGGGAAGGCACTGAAGCTTTCTTT
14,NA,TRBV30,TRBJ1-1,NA,CAWSYRVRGTEAFF,TGTGCCTGGAGCTACCGGGTAAGGGGGACTGAAGCTTTCTTT
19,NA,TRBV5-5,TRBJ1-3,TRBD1,CASSLSTGGRKSSGNTIYF,TGTGCCAGCAGCTTATCCACAGGGGGCAGAAAGAGCTCTGGAAACACCATATATTTT
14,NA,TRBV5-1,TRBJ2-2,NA,CASSLSGVGGELFF,TGCGCCAGCAGCTTGAGTGGAGTAGGCGGGGAGCTGTTTTTT
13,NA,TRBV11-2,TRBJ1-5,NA,CASSLALDQPQHF,TGTGCCAGCAGCTTAGCACTAGATCAGCCCCAGCATTTT
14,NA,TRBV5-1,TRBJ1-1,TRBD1,CASSLETGGRHAFF,TGCGCCAGCAGCTTGGAAACAGGGGGACGACATGCTTTCTTT
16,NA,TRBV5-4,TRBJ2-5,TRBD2,CASSRPGLAAQETQYF,TGTGCCAGCAGCCGTCCCGGACTAGCGGCCCAAGAGACCCAGTACTTC
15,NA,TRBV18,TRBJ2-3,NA,CASSPELGSTDTQYF,TGTGCCAGCTCACCAGAGCTTGGGAGCACAGATACGCAGTATTTT
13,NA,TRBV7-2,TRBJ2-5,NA,CASSLGTKETQYF,TGTGCCAGCAGCTTAGGGACAAAAGAGACCCAGTACTTC
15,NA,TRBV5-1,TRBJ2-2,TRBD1,CASSADRGTTGELFF,TGCGCCAGCAGCGCGGACAGGGGGACTACCGGGGAGCTGTTTTTT
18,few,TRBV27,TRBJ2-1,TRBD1,CASSLQPGQGERYNEQFF,TGTGCCAGCAGTCTCCAACCGGGACAGGGAGAGAGATACAATGAGCAGTTCTTC
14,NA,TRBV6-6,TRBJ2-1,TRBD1,CASSYFGQAGEQFF,TGTGCCAGCAGTTACTTCGGACAGGCCGGGGAGCAGTTCTTC
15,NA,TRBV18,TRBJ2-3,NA,CASSPPRVGTDTQYF,TGTGCCAGCTCACCCCCCAGGGTTGGCACAGATACGCAGTATTTT
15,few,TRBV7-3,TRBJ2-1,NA,CASSAVAQTFDEQFF,TGTGCCAGCAGCGCTGTAGCCCAGACATTCGATGAGCAGTTCTTC
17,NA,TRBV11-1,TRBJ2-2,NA,CASSLGSWNSNTGELFF,TGTGCCAGCAGCTTAGGGAGCTGGAACTCGAACACCGGGGAGCTGTTTTTT
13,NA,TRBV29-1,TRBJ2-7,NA,CSVELAVSYEQYF,TGCAGCGTTGAGTTAGCGGTCTCCTACGAGCAGTACTTC
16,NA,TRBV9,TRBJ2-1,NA,CASSVAGSAGLNEQFF,TGTGCCAGCAGCGTAGCTGGTAGCGCCGGACTAAATGAGCAGTTCTTC
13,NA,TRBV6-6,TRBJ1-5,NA,CASSDRTDQPQHF,TGTGCCAGCAGTGACAGGACAGATCAGCCCCAGCATTTT
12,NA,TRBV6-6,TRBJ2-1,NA,CASSRDNNEQFF,TGTGCCAGCAGTCGCGATAACAATGAGCAGTTCTTC
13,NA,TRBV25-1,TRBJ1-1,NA,CASRDQGLGEAFF,TGTGCCAGCAGGGACCAGGGACTGGGTGAAGCTTTCTTT
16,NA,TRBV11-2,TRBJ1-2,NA,CASSPPTGKIYYGYTF,TGTGCCAGCAGCCCTCCGACCGGGAAGATCTACTATGGCTACACCTTC